Listed here are 9 T cell receptor beta chains from one sample, sequenced in a study of preoperative IRX-2 immunotherapy in early breast cancer. The treatment here: preoperative locoregional IRX-2 cytokine immunotherapy. The data were produced by immunoSEQ multiplex PCR, yet TCRdb's version contains in-frame clones alone and is incomplete. The table has under 25,000 clones, around four fifths seen once. Sequencing was performed on lymph node tissue, taken after IRX-2 immunotherapy. These receptors were obtained from a human donor with breast cancer.

V is TRBV7-5 and J is TRBJ2-1; the table calls TRBD1, which could not be checked here. TRBV7-5 is a pseudogene segment. The CDR3 loop spans 15 amino acids. CDR3: CASSLGTGVFNEQFF. The CDR3 coding sequence is TGTGCCAGCAGCTTAGGGACAGGGGTGTTTAATGAGCAGTTCTTC.

The genes are TRBV7-5 and TRBJ2-1; TRBD2, as called in the table, went unchecked against the DNA. TRBV7-5 is marked as a pseudogene. This CDR3 is built from 17 residues. The CDR3 here is CASSLRLAGYSYNEQFF. In DNA form, the CDR3 reads TGTGCCAGCAGCTTACGACTAGCGGGGTACTCCTACAATGAGCAGTTCTTC.

This CDR3 is CASRRGQGAGELFF. Written as DNA, the CDR3 is TGTGCCAGTAGGCGCGGACAGGGAGCCGGGGAGCTGTTTTTT. The chain employs TRBV19 and TRBJ2-2, with 8 positions matching TRBD1. J lost 6 bases, V lost 6 bases, and 6 bases had no gene match. Germline loops: CDR1 LNHDA, CDR2 SQIVND (reference sequence). The CDR3 has 14 amino acids.

The chain couples TRBV2 to TRBJ2-2; no clear D. There are 13 residues in the CDR3. Germline V gene data show CDR1 as SNHLY and CDR2 as FYNNEI. The V end lost 7 bases, the J end lost 3 bases, and 9 bases lay between the germline ends. The CDR3 bases are TGTGCCAGCAATCTGGATTACACCGGGGAGCTGTTTTTT. This codes for CASNLDYTGELFF.

The genes are TRBV5-1 and TRBJ1-4, with a weak D call TRBD1 (6 bases). CDR1 and CDR2 from the germline V gene are SGHRS and YFSETQ. The CDR3 is 18 amino acids. Trimming stripped 4 bases from V and 7 bases from J, with 26 bases between. The CDR3 DNA reads as TGCGCCAGCAGCCAAGATGGGGCTGGACAGCATGCGGGTGAAAAACTGTTTTTT. The encoded protein is CASSQDGAGQHAGEKLFF. Full variable domain (outside the CDR3, taken from reference TRBV5-1 and TRBJ1-4): KAGVTQTPRYLIKTRGQQVTLSCSPISGHRSVSWYQQTPGQGLQFLFEYFSETQRNKGNFPGRFSGRQFSNSRSEMNVSTLELGDSALYLCASSQDGAGQHAGEKLFFGSGTQLSVL.

With respect to this clone: One end of the junction does not line up with germline, which may come from a read error. The chain joins TRBV15 to TRBJ2-3, with TRBD2 identical over 10 bases. The length of the CDR3 is 16 residues. The germline gives CDR1 LNHNV, CDR2 YYDKDF (reference sequence). CDR3 sequence (DNA): TGTGCCAGCAGCCCTTCCAGCGGGGGGGGCGCGGATACGCAGTATTTT. Translating gives CASSPSSGGGADTQYF.

The V gene is TRBV6-8, the J gene TRBJ2-2, with TRBD1 identical over 9 bases. Germline trimming cut 8 bases from V and 4 bases from J; bases unmatched to any gene: 14. CDR1 is MNHGY and CDR2 is SAAAGT in the germline V gene. The CDR3 length is 17 residues. In DNA form, the CDR3 reads TGTGCCAGCCCGTCGGACAGGGGAAGGGGCGCCACCGGGGAGCTGTTTTTT. The encoded protein is CASPSDRGRGATGELFF.

This clone was observed a handful of times. The chain carries TRBV19 and TRBJ2-7; TRBD1 aligns across 8 bases. The V segment lost 7 bases and the J segment 5 bases; nucleotides outside the gene matches: 7. Germline V gives CDR1 LNHDA, CDR2 SQIVND (reference sequence). The CDR3 is 13 amino acids. The CDR3 sequence: CASNNQGANEQYF. In DNA, the CDR3 is TGTGCCAGTAATAACCAGGGGGCCAACGAGCAGTACTTC.

The chain is built from TRBV19 and TRBJ1-4; 11 bases fit TRBD1. V shed 9 bases and J 8 bases; nucleotides not matched to a gene: 5. This CDR3 comprises 13 residues. CDR1 and CDR2 from the germline V gene are LNHDA and SQIVND (reference sequence). Written as DNA, the CDR3 is TGTGCCAGCTCCGGGACAGGGGGAGAAAAACTGTTTTTT. It specifies CASSGTGGEKLFF.